These 10 T cell receptor beta chains were all obtained from the same sample, sequenced in a study of T cell responses to AZD1222 COVID-19 vaccine (dated by TCRdb to about 2021). The sample's time point, from its label and the paper: baseline before first vaccination. The method behind the library was the immunoSEQ multiplex PCR assay. TCRdb carries this immuneACCESS record with in-frame sequences only. Its versions omit some clonotypes, under half of them owing to an unresolved V gene in the studies checked, with the rest unexplained. In this sample the table shows approximately 70,000 clones, approximately 85% of which occur a single time. The ten largest clonotypes hold 5.4% of the sample. Sequenced here: peripheral blood, sampled on day 0 of AZD1222 vaccination. The origin of the receptors is an adult in good health.

This clone was seen a single time. The rearrangement links TRBV6-6 to TRBJ1-2; 7 bases align to TRBD1. The CDR3 contains 13 residues. V lost 10 bases and J lost 5; bases outside the gene matches: 10. Per the germline V gene, CDR1 is MNHNY and CDR2 is SVGAGI (reference sequence). CDR3 amino acids: CATHRGDLYGYTF. CDR3 sequence (DNA): TGTGCCACTCACAGGGGTGACCTATATGGCTACACCTTC.

The CDR3 DNA reads as TGTGCCACCAGCAGAGAGGGCAGGGCCTATGGCTACACCTTC. Amino acid sequence: CATSREGRAYGYTF. This rearrangement joins TRBV15 to TRBJ1-2, with D perhaps matching TRBD1 (5 bases). Germline lookup yields CDR1 LNHNV and CDR2 YYDKDF (reference sequence). This CDR3 has 14 amino acids. V was cut by 0 bases and J by 4 bases, with 9 bases left in between.

In its sample, this clone was seen once. The rearrangement uses TRBV7-2 and TRBJ1-5; no definite D call. With 5 bases removed from V and 2 bases from J, the gap between germline ends came to 10 bases. The CDR3 runs to 14 residues. CDR1 is SGHTA and CDR2 is FQGNSA in the germline V gene. The CDR3 spells CASSPESGNQPQHF. CDR3 coding DNA: TGTGCCAGCAGCCCAGAGTCGGGCAATCAGCCCCAGCATTTT.

The rearrangement joins TRBV7-3 to TRBJ2-1; 7 bases align to TRBD1. From germline, CDR1 is SGHTA and CDR2 FQGTGA. This CDR3 is built from 15 residues. The ends lost 1 base at V and 4 bases at J; junction bases unmatched: 4. CDR3 DNA sequence: TGTGCCAGCAGCTTAATAGGGGGCGGTTACAATGAGCAGTTCTTC. Its protein product is CASSLIGGGYNEQFF. Full variable domain (missing parts from reference TRBV7-3 and TRBJ2-1): GAGVSQTPSNKVTEKGKYVELRCDPISGHTALYWYRQSLGQGPEFLIYFQGTGAADDSGLPNDRFFAVRPEGSVSTLKIQRTERGDSAVYLCASSLIGGGYNEQFFGPGTRLTVL.

The rearrangement joins TRBV11-2 to TRBJ2-7; D tentatively reads TRBD1 or TRBD2 (5 bases each). V shed 3 bases and J shed 2 bases, with 8 bases lying between them. CDR3 length: 13 amino acids. Germline CDR1 SGHAT, CDR2 FQNNGV. CDR3 nucleotide sequence: TGTGCCAGCAGCTTCGGGACGGCCTACGAGCAGTACTTC. It codes for CASSFGTAYEQYF.

The CDR3 spells CASTPGYGARIYEQYF. The CDR3 DNA is TGCGCCAGCACCCCCGGCTACGGGGCTCGGATCTACGAGCAGTACTTC. The rearrangement links TRBV23-1 to TRBJ2-7; tentatively, D is TRBD1 or TRBD2 (5 bases each). TRBV23-1 is an open reading frame whose function is uncertain. The CDR3 length is 16 residues. The V and J ends lost 7 bases and 3 bases respectively, with 22 bases between them.

CDR3 region: CASSQATVNTEAFF. The CDR3 DNA reads as TGCGCCAGCAGCCAAGCGACAGTTAACACTGAAGCTTTCTTT. This rearrangement joins TRBV4-3 to TRBJ1-1; D perhaps matches TRBD1 (5 bases). The CDR3 is 14 residues long. Germline CDR1 reads LGHNA; CDR2 reads YSLEER. V lost 1 base to trimming and J lost 2 bases, with 8 bases between them.

This clone was detected once. This chain uses TRBV5-4 with TRBJ1-2; D is unclear. Trimming took off 4 bases at V and 3 bases at J, with 13 bases between the two ends. The CDR3 has 14 amino acids. Germline loops: CDR1 SGHNT, CDR2 YYREEE (reference sequence). This CDR3 reads CASSPKSGHYGYTF. In DNA, the CDR3 is TGTGCCAGCAGCCCAAAATCCGGGCACTATGGCTACACCTTC.

The chain joins TRBV7-2 to TRBJ1-5; D is unclear. V was clipped by 5 bases and J by 6 bases, with 11 bases between them. This CDR3 contains 13 residues. The germline V gene has CDR1 SGHTA and CDR2 FQGNSA. CDR3 DNA: TGTGCCAGCAGCCCGCGGACTAGTCAGCCCCAGCATTTT. It codes for CASSPRTSQPQHF. Supplemented by reference TRBV7-2 and TRBJ1-5, the full variable domain reads GAGVSQSPSNKVTEKGKDVELRCDPISGHTALYWYRQSLGQGLEFLIYFQGNSAPDKSGLPSDRFSAERTGGSVSTLTIQRTQQEDSAVYLCASSPRTSQPQHFGDGTRLSIL.

The chain couples TRBV5-5 to TRBJ2-5; TRBD1 matches 11 bases. Germline trimming cut 1 base from V and 6 bases from J; bases unmatched to any gene: 5. The CDR3 sequence is 15 residues long. CDR1 is SGHKS, CDR2 YYEKEE, per germline (reference sequence). The CDR3 nucleotides are TGTGCCAGCAGCTTGTTAGGGACAGGGGGAAAGACCCAGTACTTC. This translates into CASSLLGTGGKTQYF.